This T cell receptor (beta chain) comes out of a study of blood T cell repertoires in COVID-19. V lost 5 bases, J lost 3 bases, and 11 bases lay in between. Germline V gene data show CDR1 as LNHDA and CDR2 as SQIVND (reference sequence). The CDR3 has 14 amino acids. The table came from immunoSEQ multiplex PCR; TCRdb's copy has only in-frame clones and leaves some out. Among 60,000 to 70,000 clones listed, about 82% were seen once. The sample taken for sequencing was peripheral blood. V and J are TRBV19 and TRBJ1-5; D not certain. The receptor was derived from a human donor in a cohort sampled during active COVID-19. In nucleotides, the CDR3 is TGTGCCAGTAGTCTTACTGCTTCCAATCAGCCCCAGCATTTT. It encodes CASSLTASNQPQHF.